This TCR beta chain was recovered during a study of T-cell memory formation after mild COVID-19. Study-wide findings and caveats: SARS-CoV-2 specificity of second-wave clones peaking day 37 was unconfirmed.

TCRdb recomputed calls from the 5' RACE reads with MiXCR, one row per CDR3 protein. The sample lists 250,000 to 350,000 distinct CDR3 sequences, 15% to 20% occurring once. Remarks on this clonotype: Antigen specificity is unknown.

The CDR3 is made up of 13 amino acids. V lost 5 bases, J lost 8 bases, and 15 bases lay in between. This TCR derives from a man aged 18 to 35 who had mild COVID-19 (a few samples of this study predate the infection). Cell type and time point are not known. The chain is built from TRBV12-3 or TRBV12-4 and TRBJ1-2; a weak D match, TRBD1 (5 bases). Sequencing was carried out using PBMCs or a T cell subset sorted from them (not recorded which). CDR3: CASSLSNWGGYTF. CDR3 DNA: TGTGCCAGCAGTCTTTCAAACTGGGGGGGCTACACCTTC.